Detailed here is one T cell receptor beta chain. Sequenced by immunoSEQ multiplex PCR; TCRdb stores in-frame clones only, minus some. The sample includes approximately 89,000 clones, about 83% of them seen just once. The sample is drawn from a study of OX40 agonist ivuxolimab in advanced cancers. This TCR was sampled from an adult with an advanced solid tumor such as melanoma, head and neck, liver or kidney cancer. This sample comprised CD4+ or CD8+ T cells sorted from blood, obtained in a trial of the OX40 agonist ivuxolimab.

The CDR3 protein is CASSLAGTGEDQPQHF. The DNA of the CDR3 is TGCGCCAGCAGCTTGGCCGGGACGGGGGAGGATCAGCCCCAGCATTTT. This chain uses TRBV5-1 with TRBJ1-5; possible D gene TRBD1, 5 bases. The V end was cut by 0 bases, the J end by 5 bases, with 15 bases between. The length of the CDR3 is 16 residues. Germline V CDR1 and CDR2: SGHRS, YFSETQ.